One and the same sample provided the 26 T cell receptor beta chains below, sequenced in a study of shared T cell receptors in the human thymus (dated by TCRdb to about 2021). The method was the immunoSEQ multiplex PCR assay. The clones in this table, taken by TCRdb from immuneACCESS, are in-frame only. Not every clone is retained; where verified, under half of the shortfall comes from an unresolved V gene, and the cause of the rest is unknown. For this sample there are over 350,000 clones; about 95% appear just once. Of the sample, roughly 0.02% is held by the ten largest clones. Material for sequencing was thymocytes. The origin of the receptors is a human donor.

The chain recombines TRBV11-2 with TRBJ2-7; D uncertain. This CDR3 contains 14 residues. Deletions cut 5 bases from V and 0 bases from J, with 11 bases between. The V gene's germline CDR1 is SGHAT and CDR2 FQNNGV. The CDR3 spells CASSLRLSSYEQYF. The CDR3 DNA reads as TGTGCCAGCAGCCTCCGGCTTAGCTCCTACGAGCAGTACTTC.

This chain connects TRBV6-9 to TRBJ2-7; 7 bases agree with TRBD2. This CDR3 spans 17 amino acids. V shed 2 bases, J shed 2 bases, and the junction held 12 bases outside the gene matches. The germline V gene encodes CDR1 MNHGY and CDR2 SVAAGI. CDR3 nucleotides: TGTGCCAGCAGTTATCGGTCGGGAGGAAATTGGCCCTACGAGCAGTACTTC. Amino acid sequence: CASSYRSGGNWPYEQYF.

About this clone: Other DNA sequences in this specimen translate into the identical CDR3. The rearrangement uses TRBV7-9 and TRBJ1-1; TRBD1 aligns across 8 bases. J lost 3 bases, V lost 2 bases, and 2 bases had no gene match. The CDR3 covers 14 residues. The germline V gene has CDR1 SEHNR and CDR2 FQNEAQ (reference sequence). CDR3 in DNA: TGTGCCAGCAGCTTAACAGGGGGATACACTGAAGCTTTCTTT. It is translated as CASSLTGGYTEAFF.

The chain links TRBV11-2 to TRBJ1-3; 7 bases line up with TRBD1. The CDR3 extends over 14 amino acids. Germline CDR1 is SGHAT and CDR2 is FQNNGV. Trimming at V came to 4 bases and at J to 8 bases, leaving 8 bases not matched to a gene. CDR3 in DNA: TGTGCCAGCAGCTCTCAACAGGGGAATGACACCATATATTTT. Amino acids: CASSSQQGNDTIYF.

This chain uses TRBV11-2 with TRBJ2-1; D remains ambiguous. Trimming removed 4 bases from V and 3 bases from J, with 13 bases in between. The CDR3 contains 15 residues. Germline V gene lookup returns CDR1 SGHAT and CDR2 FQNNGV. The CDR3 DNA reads TGTGCCAGCAGCTCCCAGCTCCCTTACTACAATGAGCAGTTCTTC. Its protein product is CASSSQLPYYNEQFF.

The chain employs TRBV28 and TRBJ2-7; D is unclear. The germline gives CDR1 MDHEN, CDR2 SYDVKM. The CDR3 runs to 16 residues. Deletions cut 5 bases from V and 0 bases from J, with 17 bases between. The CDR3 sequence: CASSRGLHWVSYEQYF. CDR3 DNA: TGTGCCAGCAGTAGAGGCCTCCACTGGGTCTCCTACGAGCAGTACTTC.

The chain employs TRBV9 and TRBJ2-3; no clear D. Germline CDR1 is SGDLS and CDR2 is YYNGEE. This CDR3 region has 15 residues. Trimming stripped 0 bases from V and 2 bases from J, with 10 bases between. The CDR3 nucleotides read TGTGCCAGCAGCGTAGCCCTTTGGTCCACAGATACGCAGTATTTT. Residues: CASSVALWSTDTQYF.

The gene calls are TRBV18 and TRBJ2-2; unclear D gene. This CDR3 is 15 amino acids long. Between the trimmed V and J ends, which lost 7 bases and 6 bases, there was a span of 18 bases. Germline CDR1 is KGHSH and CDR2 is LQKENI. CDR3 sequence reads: CASYKAAVGSGELFF. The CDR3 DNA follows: TGTGCCAGCTATAAGGCGGCCGTCGGGTCCGGGGAGCTGTTTTTT. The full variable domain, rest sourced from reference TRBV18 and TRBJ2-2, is NAGVMQNPRHLVRRRGQEARLRCSPMKGHSHVYWYRQLPEEGLKFMVYLQKENIIDESGMPKERFSAEFPKEGPSILRIQQVVRGDSAAYFCASYKAAVGSGELFFGEGSRLTVL.

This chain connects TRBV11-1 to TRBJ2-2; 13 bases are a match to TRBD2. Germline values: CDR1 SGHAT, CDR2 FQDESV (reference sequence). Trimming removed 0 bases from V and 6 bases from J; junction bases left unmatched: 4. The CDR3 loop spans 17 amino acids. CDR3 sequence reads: CASSLAGTSGKSGELFF. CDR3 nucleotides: TGTGCCAGCAGCTTAGCGGGGACTAGCGGGAAGTCCGGGGAGCTGTTTTTT. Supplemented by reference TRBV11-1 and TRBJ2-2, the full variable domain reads EAEVAQSPRYKITEKSQAVAFWCDPISGHATLYWYRQILGQGPELLVQFQDESVVDDSQLPKDRFSAERLKGVDSTLKIQPAELGDSAMYLCASSLAGTSGKSGELFFGEGSRLTVL.

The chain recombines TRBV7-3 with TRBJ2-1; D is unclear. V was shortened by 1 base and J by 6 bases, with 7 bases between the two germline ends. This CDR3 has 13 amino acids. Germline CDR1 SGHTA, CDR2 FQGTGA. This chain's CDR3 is CASSLKIPNEQFF. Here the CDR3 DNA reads TGTGCCAGCAGCTTAAAAATCCCCAATGAGCAGTTCTTC.

The CDR3 is CAARGTHPSGANVLTF. CDR3 bases: TGTGCCGCACGGGGCACGCACCCCTCTGGGGCCAACGTCCTGACTTTC. V and J are TRBV11-2 and TRBJ2-6; D may match TRBD1 or TRBD2 (5 bases each). In germline, CDR1 is SGHAT, CDR2 FQNNGV. V lost 11 bases and J lost 0, with 17 bases in between. The CDR3 is 16 residues long.

The CDR3 sequence is CASSFQGGRGLMNTEAFF. CDR3 nucleotides: TGTGCCAGCAGTTTTCAGGGTGGGCGGGGCCTCATGAACACTGAAGCTTTCTTT. V gene TRBV27 combines with J gene TRBJ1-1; possibly TRBD1 for D (5 bases). Trimming removed 3 bases from V and 0 bases from J, with 20 bases in between. This CDR3 has 18 amino acids. Looked up from germline, CDR1 is MNHEY and CDR2 is SMNVEV (reference sequence).

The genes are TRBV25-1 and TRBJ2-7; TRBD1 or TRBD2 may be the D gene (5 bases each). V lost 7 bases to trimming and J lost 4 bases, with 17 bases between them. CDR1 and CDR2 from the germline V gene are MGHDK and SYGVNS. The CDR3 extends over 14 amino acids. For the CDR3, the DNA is TGTGCCAGCACCGAGGGAAGGGACCTATACGAGCAGTACTTC. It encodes CASTEGRDLYEQYF.

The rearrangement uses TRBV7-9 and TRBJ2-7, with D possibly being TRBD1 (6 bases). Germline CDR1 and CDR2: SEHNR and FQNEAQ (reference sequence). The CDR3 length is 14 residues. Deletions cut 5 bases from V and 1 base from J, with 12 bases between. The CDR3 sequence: CASSPGHQSYEQYF. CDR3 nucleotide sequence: TGTGCCAGCAGCCCGGGACACCAATCCTACGAGCAGTACTTC.

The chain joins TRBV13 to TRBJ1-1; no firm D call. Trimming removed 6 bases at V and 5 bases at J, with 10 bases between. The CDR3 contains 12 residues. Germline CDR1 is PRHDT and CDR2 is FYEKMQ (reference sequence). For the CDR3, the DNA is TGTGCCAGCAGTCCTAGAATTACTGAAGCTTTCTTT. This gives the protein CASSPRITEAFF.

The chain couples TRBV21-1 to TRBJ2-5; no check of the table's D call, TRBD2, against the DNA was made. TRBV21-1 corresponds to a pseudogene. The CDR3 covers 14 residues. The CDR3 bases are TGTGCCAGCAGCGGAACGGACTACGGGGAGACCCAGTACTTC. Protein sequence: CASSGTDYGETQYF.

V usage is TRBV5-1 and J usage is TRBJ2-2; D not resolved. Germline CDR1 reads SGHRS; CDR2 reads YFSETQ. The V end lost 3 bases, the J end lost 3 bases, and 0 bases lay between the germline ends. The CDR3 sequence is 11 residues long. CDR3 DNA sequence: TGCGCCAGCAGCTACACCGGGGAGCTGTTTTTT. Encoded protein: CASSYTGELFF.

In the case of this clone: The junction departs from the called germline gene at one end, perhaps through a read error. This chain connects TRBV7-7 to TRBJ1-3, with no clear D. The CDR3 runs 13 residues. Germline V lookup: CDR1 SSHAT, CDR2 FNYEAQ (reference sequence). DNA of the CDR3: TGTGCTAGCAGCTATAGACTTGGAGACACCATATATTTT. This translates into CASSYRLGDTIYF.

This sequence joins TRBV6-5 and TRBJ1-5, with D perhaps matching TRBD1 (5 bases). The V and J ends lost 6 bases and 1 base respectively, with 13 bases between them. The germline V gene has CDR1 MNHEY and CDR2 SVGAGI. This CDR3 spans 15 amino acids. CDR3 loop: CASRQEAGSNQPQHF. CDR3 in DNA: TGTGCCAGCAGACAGGAGGCAGGGAGCAATCAGCCCCAGCATTTT.

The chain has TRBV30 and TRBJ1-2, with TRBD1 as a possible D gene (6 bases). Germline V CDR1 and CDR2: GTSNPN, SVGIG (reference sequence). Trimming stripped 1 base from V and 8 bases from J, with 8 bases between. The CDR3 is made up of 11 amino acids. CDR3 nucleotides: TGTGCCTGGAGTGAGACAGGCGGCTACACCTTC. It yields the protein CAWSETGGYTF.

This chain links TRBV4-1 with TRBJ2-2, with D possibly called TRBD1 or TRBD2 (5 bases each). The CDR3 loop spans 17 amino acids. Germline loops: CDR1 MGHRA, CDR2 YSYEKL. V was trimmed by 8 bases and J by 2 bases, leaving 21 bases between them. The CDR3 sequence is CASGTTGRRINTGELFF. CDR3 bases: TGCGCCAGCGGCACCACGGGACGGAGAATAAACACCGGGGAGCTGTTTTTT.

The CDR3 protein is CASSFRQGPLLSRELFF. CDR3 DNA sequence: TGTGCCAGCAGCTTTCGACAAGGACCACTCCTATCCCGGGAGCTGTTTTTT. The chain carries TRBV5-6 and TRBJ2-2; D gene uncertain. The CDR3 is 17 residues long. The V end lost 2 bases, the J end lost 9 bases, and 23 bases lay between the germline ends. Per the germline V gene, CDR1 is SGHDT and CDR2 is YYEEEE.

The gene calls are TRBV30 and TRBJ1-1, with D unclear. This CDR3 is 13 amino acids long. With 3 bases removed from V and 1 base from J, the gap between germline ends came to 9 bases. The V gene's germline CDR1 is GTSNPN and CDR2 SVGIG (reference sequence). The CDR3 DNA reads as TGTGCCTGGAGGACCGGTTGGAACACTGAAGCTTTCTTT. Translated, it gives CAWRTGWNTEAFF. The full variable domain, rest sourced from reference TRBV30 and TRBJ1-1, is SQTIHQWPATLVQPVGSPLSLECTVEGTSNPNLYWYRQAAGRGLQLLFYSVGIGQISSEVPQNLSASRPQDRQFILSSKKLLLSDSGFYLCAWRTGWNTEAFFGQGTRLTVV.

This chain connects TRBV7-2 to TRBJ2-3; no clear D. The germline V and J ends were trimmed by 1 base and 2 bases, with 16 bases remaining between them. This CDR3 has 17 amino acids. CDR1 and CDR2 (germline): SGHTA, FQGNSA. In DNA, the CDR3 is TGTGCCAGCAGCTTAGTAGGTCTAGGGCCCTCCACAGATACGCAGTATTTT. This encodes CASSLVGLGPSTDTQYF.

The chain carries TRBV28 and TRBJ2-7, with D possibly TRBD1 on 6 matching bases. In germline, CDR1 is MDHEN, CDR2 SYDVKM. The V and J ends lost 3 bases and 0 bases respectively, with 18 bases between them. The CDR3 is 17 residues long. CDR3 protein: CASSFQPGDPYSYEQYF. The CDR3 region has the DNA TGTGCCAGCAGTTTTCAACCAGGGGACCCATACTCCTACGAGCAGTACTTC.

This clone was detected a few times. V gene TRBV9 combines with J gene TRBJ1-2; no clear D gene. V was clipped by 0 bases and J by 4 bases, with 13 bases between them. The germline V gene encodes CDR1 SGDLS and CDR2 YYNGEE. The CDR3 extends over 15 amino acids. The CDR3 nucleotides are TGTGCCAGCAGCGTAGCTGGGGATTGGAGCTATGGCTACACCTTC. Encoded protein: CASSVAGDWSYGYTF.